This paragraph reports one T cell receptor (beta chain). What it recognizes is unknown. Germline V gene lookup returns CDR1 SGDLS and CDR2 YYNGEE. Trimming shortened V by 1 base and J by 5 bases, and 26 bases separated the two germline ends. The CDR3 spans 19 residues. This entry belongs to a study of beta chain features in type 1 diabetes. Study findings and constraints: Although PCR might favor shorter templates, it would do so equally in patients and controls. The cDNA sequencing approach could over-represent high-TCR-expressing cells. Moderate yet significant TCRB CDR3 shortening was seen in Type 1 diabetes patients in all four CD4+ subsets. Among type 1 diabetes patients, VDJ junctions had fewer insertions and more deletions.

The authors sorted CD4+ naive, central memory, regulatory and stem cell-like memory cells via CD45RO/CCR7/CD25/CD127/CD95/CD27. Every bit of the isolated RNA underwent reverse transcription, so sequencing read expressed TCRB transcripts. Clones were sequenced by immunoSEQ multiplex PCR, and TCRdb holds only the in-frame ones, with some missing. Here the sample spans over 200,000 clones, approximately 11% being singletons. The V gene is TRBV9, the J gene TRBJ2-3; TRBD1 is a possible D gene (5 bases). The sequencing input was naive CD4+ T cells from blood. The source of this sequence is a man aged 25-45 years with type 1 diabetes. The CDR3 nucleotides are TGTGCCAGCAGCGTAAGCCTGAGAAGTTCAGGGTCAGTTGGAGATACGCAGTATTTT. Amino acid sequence: CASSVSLRSSGSVGDTQYF.